The clone carrying this TCR beta chain has more than one count but fewer than ten. TCRdb re-derived calls from the 5' RACE reads in MiXCR, one entry per CDR3 protein. The data contain 500,000 to 600,000 distinct CDR3 sequences, approximately 18% of them seen just once; the ten biggest clones take up approximately 12%. These data originate in a study of T-cell memory formation after mild COVID-19. In the study overall: There were largely donor-specific TCR clusters.

The source material was PBMCs or a T cell subset sorted from them (not recorded which). This clonotype originated in an adult woman who had mild COVID-19 (a few samples of this study predate the infection). Cell type and time point are not known.

The CDR3 reads CASSIISLSGTVVPYGYTF. The CDR3 DNA reads TGTGCCAGCAGTATTATTAGTCTGTCGGGGACAGTCGTCCCCTATGGCTACACCTTC. V gene TRBV28 combines with J gene TRBJ1-2; 7 nucleotides line up with TRBD1. V shed 5 bases and J 4 bases; nucleotides not matched to a gene: 22. The CDR3 runs 19 residues. Germline V gene sequence: CDR1 MDHEN, CDR2 SYDVKM.